This T cell receptor beta chain appears in the sequencing data of a study of shared clonotypes between healthy human individuals. Overall study results and limits: Generation probability values for non-shared clonotypes were lower than those for clonotypes shared by all four donors.

The donor population consisted of healthy HIV-negative adults with no recent acute infections or vaccinations. In regard to this clone: No antigen is known for it.

Profiling relied on immunoSEQ multiplex PCR, and the TCRdb table lists in-frame clones only, not all of them. Of about 2,500,000 clones listed, approximately 94% are singletons. V was cut by 1 base and J by 9 bases, with 19 bases left in between. CDR1 and CDR2 from the germline V gene are SGHTA and FQGNSA. This CDR3 is built from 16 residues. The chain couples TRBV7-2 to TRBJ2-4; D possibly corresponds to TRBD2 (6 bases). Sequencing used naive CD4+ T cells sorted from blood. Noted subset: CD45RA+ positively selected. This sequence was found in a man aged 18 to 30 in good health. As DNA, the CDR3 is TGTGCCAGCAGCTTAGGTTTTTCGGGAGAGGGTGGCATTCAGTACTTC. Translation: CASSLGFSGEGGIQYF.